The sequence of this T cell receptor (beta chain) was determined in a study of T cells after yellow fever vaccination. Each CDR3 protein is one row after TCRdb ran MiXCR on the 5' RACE reads. The sample consists of 150,000 to 200,000 distinct CDR3 sequences, around 10% of them appearing once. As regards this clonotype: The antigen is undetermined.

Broader study findings: By day 5 rather than day 15, the secondary response had peaked, though it was weaker.

V shed 2 bases and J shed 2 bases, with 6 bases lying between them. The CDR3 spans 13 residues. CDR1 is MNHEY, CDR2 SVGEGT, per germline. The sample consisted of CD8+ T cells sorted from PBMCs, taken 15 days after the yellow fever booster vaccination. This chain uses TRBV6-2 or TRBV6-3 with TRBJ1-1; no firm D call. The sequence was obtained from a man between 18 and 35 years old who received the YFV17D yellow fever vaccine. The CDR3 coding sequence is TGTGCCAGCAGTTACGGCACCAACACTGAAGCTTTCTTT. This encodes CASSYGTNTEAFF.